These T cell receptor beta chains were read from a single sample in a study of beta chain features in type 1 diabetes. The table came from immunoSEQ multiplex PCR; TCRdb's copy has only in-frame clones and leaves some out. The repertoire holds some 240,000 clones, with approximately 16% as singletons. Sequenced: naive CD4+ T cells from blood. These receptor sequences come from a young man with type 1 diabetes. Both conserved end residues are part of each CDR3. D genes are given only for firm matches. Size values are once, few and many counts, or a class for expanded clones, and some rows have none.

size	J	V	D	CDR3	DNA
NA	TRBJ1-1	TRBV2	NA	CASISEVNTEAFF	TGTGCCAGCATCTCTGAAGTGAACACTGAAGCTTTCTTT
NA	TRBJ2-4	TRBV11-2	TRBD2	CASSFGLAGPLTKNIQYF	TGTGCCAGCAGCTTCGGACTAGCGGGTCCTCTGACCAAAAACATTCAGTACTTC
NA	TRBJ2-7	TRBV7-2	NA	CASSAGGPPSEQYF	TGTGCCAGCAGCGCTGGGGGACCACCCAGCGAGCAGTACTTC
few	TRBJ2-7	TRBV29-1	NA	CSVERTESPYEQYF	TGCAGCGTTGAACGGACAGAGTCCCCCTACGAGCAGTACTTC
few	TRBJ1-1	TRBV4-1	NA	CASSANSRYRAGGTEAFF	TGCGCCAGCAGCGCTAACTCGAGATACAGGGCAGGAGGTACTGAAGCTTTCTTT
few	TRBJ2-2	TRBV4-1	NA	CASSQDKGANTGELFF	TGCGCCAGCAGCCAAGATAAGGGGGCGAACACCGGGGAGCTGTTTTTT
NA	TRBJ1-1	TRBV13	NA	CASSFKEGLNTEAFF	TGTGCCAGCAGCTTTAAGGAGGGTCTGAACACTGAAGCTTTCTTT
NA	TRBJ2-7	TRBV25-1	NA	CASSELDSKTYEQYF	TGTGCCAGCAGTGAATTAGACTCCAAGACCTACGAGCAGTACTTC
few	TRBJ2-7	TRBV30	NA	CAGESHRFTSYEQYF	TGTGCCGGAGAGTCGCACAGGTTCACCTCCTACGAGCAGTACTTC
few	TRBJ1-5	TRBV25-1	TRBD1	CASSDRTGGNQPQHF	TGTGCCAGCAGTGATAGGACAGGGGGCAATCAGCCCCAGCATTTT
few	TRBJ2-3	TRBV9	NA	CASSVSLATDTQYF	TGTGCCAGCAGCGTCAGCTTGGCCACAGATACGCAGTATTTT
NA	TRBJ2-3	TRBV7-2	NA	CASSRQTTRTDTQYF	TGTGCCAGCAGCCGTCAGACTACCCGCACAGATACGCAGTATTTT
NA	TRBJ2-3	TRBV25-1	NA	CASSAQSTQYF	TGTGCCAGCAGTGCCCAAAGTACGCAGTATTTT
NA	TRBJ2-3	TRBV11-2	NA	CASSLGRTGPTDTQYF	TGTGCCAGCAGCTTAGGTCGCACCGGCCCCACAGATACGCAGTATTTT
few	TRBJ1-5	TRBV4-2	TRBD1	CASSQGQETKPQHF	TGTGCCAGCAGCCAGGGACAGGAAACTAAGCCCCAGCATTTT
NA	TRBJ2-3	TRBV30	NA	CAWSSTDTQYF	TGTGCCTGGAGTTCCACAGATACGCAGTATTTT
NA	TRBJ2-1	TRBV29-1	TRBD1	CSARTGGRDEQFF	TGCAGCGCCCGGACAGGGGGCCGGGATGAGCAGTTCTTC
NA	TRBJ2-1	TRBV4-1	TRBD2	CASRWAGGKEQFF	TGCGCCAGCAGGTGGGCGGGAGGAAAGGAGCAGTTCTTC
NA	TRBJ2-1	TRBV9	NA	CASSVADEQFF	TGTGCCAGCAGCGTAGCGGATGAGCAGTTCTTC
few	TRBJ2-7	TRBV30	TRBD1	CAWSALKTGRQYF	TGTGCCTGGAGTGCCCTAAAGACAGGGAGGCAGTACTTC
NA	TRBJ2-1	TRBV7-9	TRBD2	CASSLFPGGSYNEQFF	TGTGCCAGCAGCTTATTTCCGGGAGGGTCCTACAATGAGCAGTTCTTC
NA	TRBJ1-1	TRBV25-1	NA	CASSESRAEAFF	TGTGCCAGCAGTGAATCCAGGGCTGAAGCTTTCTTT
few	TRBJ2-6	TRBV29-1	NA	CSVGSRSGANVLTF	TGCAGCGTTGGATCGAGATCTGGGGCCAACGTCCTGACTTTC
few	TRBJ2-7	TRBV6-1	NA	CASITGAPNEQYF	TGTGCCAGCATAACGGGAGCCCCCAACGAGCAGTACTTC
few	TRBJ2-5	TRBV5-1	NA	CASSQQETQYF	TGCGCCAGCAGCCAACAAGAGACCCAGTACTTC
NA	TRBJ2-3	TRBV23-1	TRBD2	CASSQPFGEREFTDTQYF	TGCGCCAGCAGTCAACCGTTCGGGGAGCGGGAGTTCACAGATACGCAGTATTTT
few	TRBJ2-2	TRBV29-1	NA	CSVRGTLNTGELFF	TGCAGCGTTCGAGGGACACTGAACACCGGGGAGCTGTTTTTT
few	TRBJ2-3	TRBV5-6	NA	CASSLDRGDTQYF	TGTGCCAGCAGCTTGGATAGGGGAGATACGCAGTATTTT
few	TRBJ2-3	TRBV7-2	NA	CASSLAGTSTDTQYF	TGTGCCAGCAGCTTGGCGGGAACTAGCACAGATACGCAGTATTTT
NA	TRBJ1-1	TRBV7-6	NA	CASSPGVSFTEAFF	TGTGCCAGCAGCCCAGGTGTCTCCTTCACTGAAGCTTTCTTT
few	TRBJ1-1	TRBV6-5	NA	CASSRPAMNTEAFF	TGTGCCAGCAGTCGACCCGCAATGAACACTGAAGCTTTCTTT
NA	TRBJ2-2	TRBV23-1	TRBD2	CANTPGQQLTSGRYPGELFF	TGCGCCAACACCCCGGGACAGCAGTTGACTAGCGGGAGATATCCCGGGGAGCTGTTTTTT
NA	TRBJ2-5	TRBV6-5	NA	CASSYSREETQYF	TGTGCCAGCAGTTACTCAAGGGAGGAGACCCAGTACTTC
NA	TRBJ1-1	TRBV29-1	NA	CSTIRGPNTEAFF	TGCAGCACTATAAGAGGACCAAACACTGAAGCTTTCTTT
NA	TRBJ2-1	TRBV19	TRBD2	CASLLGGTSGRNEQFF	TGTGCCAGTCTCCTCGGGGGGACTAGCGGGAGAAATGAGCAGTTCTTC
few	TRBJ2-7	TRBV6-1	TRBD2	CASSEELAGASWQYF	TGTGCCAGCAGTGAAGAACTAGCGGGAGCTTCATGGCAGTACTTC
few	TRBJ2-1	TRBV28	NA	CASRADLGSYNEQFF	TGTGCCAGCAGGGCTGACCTTGGCTCCTACAATGAGCAGTTCTTC
NA	TRBJ1-1	TRBV25-1	TRBD1	CASSPWDRPNTEAFF	TGTGCCAGCAGTCCCTGGGACAGGCCGAACACTGAAGCTTTCTTT
few	TRBJ2-7	TRBV29-1	TRBD1	CSVGTRRPGQAYEQYF	TGCAGCGTTGGGACCCGCCGACCGGGACAGGCCTACGAGCAGTACTTC
NA	TRBJ2-1	TRBV5-1	NA	CASTLGPPVDEQFF	TGCGCCAGCACCCTGGGACCGCCGGTCGATGAGCAGTTCTTC
NA	TRBJ2-7	TRBV30	NA	CAWSVQGSRLSYEQYF	TGTGCCTGGAGTGTCCAGGGATCTAGGCTTTCCTACGAGCAGTACTTC
few	TRBJ2-1	TRBV30	TRBD1	CAHVLQGSHNEQFF	TGTGCCCACGTCTTACAGGGGTCCCACAATGAGCAGTTCTTC